The text below deals with one TCR beta chain. CDR1 is MNHEY, CDR2 SVGAGI, per germline. J was trimmed by 5 bases and V by 1 base; bases with no gene match: 7. There are 16 residues in the CDR3. The data were taken from a study of blood T cell repertoires in COVID-19. On the study more broadly: Sites in the United States, Italy and Spain provided acute and convalescent COVID-19 samples.

Per the original methods: Amplification of reference gene primers provided the estimated nucleated cell counts. Profiling relied on immunoSEQ multiplex PCR, and the TCRdb table lists in-frame clones only, not all of them. The V and J calls and clone size come from that table; D and trimming were worked out from the DNA. The sample records over 250,000 clones, 70% to 90% being singletons. The chain links TRBV6-5 to TRBJ2-1, with 8 bases lining up with TRBD2. The origin of this receptor is a woman in her 70s with acute or convalescent COVID-19. The source material was peripheral blood. The CDR3 loop is CASSYFSSGGHNEQFF. CDR3 nucleotide sequence: TGTGCCAGCAGTTACTTTTCCAGCGGGGGTCACAATGAGCAGTTCTTC.